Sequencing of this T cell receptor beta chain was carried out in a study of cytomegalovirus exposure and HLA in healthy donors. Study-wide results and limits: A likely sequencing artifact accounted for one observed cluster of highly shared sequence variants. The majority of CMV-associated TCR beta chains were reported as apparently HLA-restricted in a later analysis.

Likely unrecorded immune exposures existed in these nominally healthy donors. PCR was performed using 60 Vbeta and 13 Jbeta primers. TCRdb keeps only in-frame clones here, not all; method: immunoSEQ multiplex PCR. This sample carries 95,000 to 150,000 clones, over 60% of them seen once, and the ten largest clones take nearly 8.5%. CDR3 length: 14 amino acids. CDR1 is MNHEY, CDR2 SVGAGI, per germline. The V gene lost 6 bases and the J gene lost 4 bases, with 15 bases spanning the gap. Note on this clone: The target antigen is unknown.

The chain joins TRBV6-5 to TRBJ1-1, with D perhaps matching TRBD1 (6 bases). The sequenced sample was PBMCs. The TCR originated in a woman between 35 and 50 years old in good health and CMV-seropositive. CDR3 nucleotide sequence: TGTGCCAGCAGCTACAGGGCAGGAGGCACTGAAGCTTTCTTT. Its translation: CASSYRAGGTEAFF.